A single sample gave rise to the 16 T cell receptor beta chains below, sequenced in a study of regulatory T cells in long-lasting Graves disease. As to time point: newly diagnosed GD, antithyroid drugs for less than 3 months. Construction of the TCR library relied on RNA isolated from PBMCs. Investigators prepared the TCR beta libraries by applying iRepertoire HTBI primers and Arm-PCR of CDR3 regions. Using its own MiXCR run on the multiplex PCR reads, TCRdb lists one record per CDR3 protein. The top ten clones hold 25% of a sample with around 480,000 distinct CDR3 sequences, about 16% of them seen once. This sample was also put to use in a study of T cells in Graves' hyperthyroidism and ophthalmopathy.

The sample in question was peripheral blood mononuclear cells (PBMCs), obtained at new diagnosis, from a patient treated with antithyroid drugs. The source is a woman aged 35-65 years with Graves disease.

Comments on this clonotype: A read error may be the cause here, since a much bigger clone is one base away. The V and J genes are TRBV6-5 and TRBJ1-6; 7 bases are a match to TRBD1. This CDR3 has 15 residues. V shed 2 bases, J shed 5 bases, and the junction held 3 bases outside the gene matches. The V gene's germline CDR1 is MNHEY and CDR2 SVGAGI. CDR3 in DNA: TGTGCCAGCAGTTACCGGACAGGCGATAATTCACCCCTCCACTTT. Protein: CASSYRTGDNSPLHF.

At least ten counts were recorded for this clonotype. V and J are TRBV28 and TRBJ1-3, with a possible D match to TRBD1 (6 bases). The CDR3 contains 13 residues. The V end lost 6 bases, the J end lost 4 bases, and 10 bases lay between the germline ends. Germline assignment: CDR1 MDHEN and CDR2 SYDVKM. CDR3 protein: CASRFTGGNTIYF. CDR3 in DNA: TGTGCCAGCAGATTCACAGGGGGAAACACCATATATTTT. Full variable domain (outside the CDR3, taken from reference TRBV28 and TRBJ1-3): DVKVTQSSRYLVKRTGEKVFLECVQDMDHENMFWYRQDPGLGLRLIYFSYDVKMKEKGDIPEGYSVSREKKERFSLILESASTNQTSMYLCASRFTGGNTIYFGEGSWLTVV.

In this sample, this clonotype turned up many times. The CDR3 region has the DNA TGTGCCAGCAGTGAAGGGCCGGACTACGAGCAGTACTTC. Amino acid sequence: CASSEGPDYEQYF. V is TRBV6-1 and J is TRBJ2-7; D not certain. With 1 base removed from V and 3 bases from J, the gap between germline ends came to 7 bases. Germline V CDR1 and CDR2: MNHNS, SASEGT. This CDR3 spans 13 amino acids.

The V and J genes are TRBV3-1 and TRBJ2-7; D might be TRBD2 (6 bases). This CDR3 is built from 14 residues. Germline assignment: CDR1 LGHDT and CDR2 YNNKEL (reference sequence). V was cut by 4 bases and J by 3 bases, with 13 bases left in between. As DNA, the CDR3 is TGTGCCAGCAGCCGAGCGGGTGGCGGCTACGAGCAGTACTTC. It yields the protein CASSRAGGGYEQYF.

The V gene is TRBV20-1, the J gene TRBJ2-1, with D possibly being TRBD1 or TRBD2 (5 bases each). CDR1 is DFQATT and CDR2 is SNEGSKA in the germline V gene (reference sequence). The V and J ends lost 5 bases and 11 bases respectively, with 22 bases between them. This CDR3 has 14 amino acids. The CDR3: CSAGGRTLMFKQFF. DNA of the CDR3: TGCAGTGCTGGGGGACGGACCTTAATGTTTAAGCAGTTCTTC.

This clonotype was recorded at least ten times. CDR3: CASSLFQGKAGTDTQYF. The DNA for the CDR3 is TGCGCCAGCAGCTTGTTCCAGGGGAAAGCGGGAACAGATACGCAGTATTTT. This chain links TRBV5-1 with TRBJ2-3; possible D gene TRBD2, 7 bases. V lost 1 base and J 3 bases, leaving 18 bases between the germline ends. Germline V lookup: CDR1 SGHRS, CDR2 YFSETQ. The CDR3 sequence is 17 residues long.

This clonotype has a count of ten or more. This sequence joins TRBV7-3 and TRBJ2-1; 7 bases fit TRBD2. The germline V gene encodes CDR1 SGHTA and CDR2 FQGTGA. V lost 5 bases and J lost 4; bases outside the gene matches: 14. The CDR3 sequence is 17 residues long. The DNA for the CDR3 is TGTGCCAGCAGCCTATCTTGGTCTAGCGGAAGATACAATGAGCAGTTCTTC. Translation gives CASSLSWSSGRYNEQFF.

This clonotype was counted ten times or more. The CDR3 bases are TGCAGTGCTAGTGCAGTCGCCACAACAATAAACACTGAAGCTTTCTTT. Translation gives CSASAVATTINTEAFF. This chain uses TRBV20-1 with TRBJ1-1; D is unclear. V was cut by 3 bases and J by 2 bases, with 19 bases left in between. The CDR3 is made up of 16 amino acids. From germline, CDR1 is DFQATT and CDR2 SNEGSKA (reference sequence).

The sample holds many counts of this clonotype. V usage is TRBV6-1 and J usage is TRBJ1-1; maybe TRBD1 (6 bases). V dropped 6 bases and J dropped 1 base, with 18 bases sitting between them. The CDR3 runs 16 residues. The germline V gene encodes CDR1 MNHNS and CDR2 SASEGT. CDR3 sequence: CASSARQGRGNTEAFF. DNA of the CDR3: TGTGCCAGCAGCGCGAGGCAGGGCAGGGGGAACACTGAAGCTTTCTTT.

The sample holds a few counts of this clonotype. The V and J genes are TRBV7-3 and TRBJ2-1; 8 nucleotides align to TRBD2. The V segment lost 5 bases and the J segment 0 bases; nucleotides outside the gene matches: 6. Germline CDR1 reads SGHTA; CDR2 reads FQGTGA. CDR3 length equals 16 residues. The CDR3 here is CASSPIAGPSYNEQFF. The CDR3 nucleotides are TGTGCCAGCAGCCCAATAGCGGGACCCTCCTACAATGAGCAGTTCTTC. The full variable domain, completed using reference TRBV7-3 and TRBJ2-1, is GAGVSQTPSNKVTEKGKYVELRCDPISGHTALYWYRQSLGQGPEFLIYFQGTGAADDSGLPNDRFFAVRPEGSVSTLKIQRTERGDSAVYLCASSPIAGPSYNEQFFGPGTRLTVL.

This clonotype was seen ten or more times. The rearrangement links TRBV2 to TRBJ2-1, with unresolved D. CDR1 and CDR2 (germline): SNHLY, FYNNEI. V was trimmed by 1 base and J by 13 bases, leaving 2 bases between them. The CDR3 runs to 9 residues. The CDR3 region is CASSEGQFF. CDR3 bases: TGTGCCAGCAGTGAAGGCCAGTTCTTC.

The V call is TRBV3-1, the J call TRBJ2-2; 9 bases map to TRBD2. This CDR3 region has 17 residues. J gave up 2 bases and V 6 bases, and 10 bases lay outside the gene matches. The germline gives CDR1 LGHDT, CDR2 YNNKEL (reference sequence). CDR3 sequence (DNA): TGTGCCAGCAGACGAGGGTCTAGCGGGGCTAACACCGGGGAGCTGTTTTTT. Translation gives CASRRGSSGANTGELFF. Full variable domain (outside the CDR3, taken from reference TRBV3-1 and TRBJ2-2): DTAVSQTPKYLVTQMGNDKSIKCEQNLGHDTMYWYKQDSKKFLKIMFSYNNKELIINETVPNRFSPKSPDKAHLNLHINSLELGDSAVYFCASRRGSSGANTGELFFGEGSRLTVL.

This sequence joins TRBV6-2 or TRBV6-3 and TRBJ2-6; 8 bases agree with TRBD1. Losses at the gene ends were 1 base for V and 4 bases for J; bases not matched to a gene: 3. The CDR3 sequence is 16 residues long. Germline CDR1 reads MNHEY; CDR2 reads SVGEGT. The CDR3 here is CASSYFQGAGANVLTF. CDR3 sequence (DNA): TGTGCCAGCAGTTACTTTCAGGGGGCGGGGGCCAACGTCCTGACTTTC.

This chain joins TRBV5-1 and TRBJ2-7; D is possibly TRBD1 (6 bases). V lost 3 bases to trimming and J lost 5 bases, with 18 bases between them. CDR1 and CDR2 (germline): SGHRS, YFSETQ. The CDR3 spans 15 residues. The CDR3 protein is CASSSQSSRGNEQYF. The CDR3 DNA reads as TGCGCCAGCAGCTCCCAATCGAGCAGGGGAAACGAGCAGTACTTC.

This clonotype was detected a few times. J is TRBJ1-2 and V is TRBV20-1, with D unclear. Germline V gene lookup returns CDR1 DFQATT and CDR2 SNEGSKA (reference sequence). The CDR3 spans 12 residues. Trimming shortened V by 7 bases and J by 0 bases, and 9 bases separated the two germline ends. This CDR3 is CSGAGPNYGYTF. The CDR3 DNA reads as TGCAGTGGCGCAGGTCCTAACTATGGCTACACCTTC.

This clonotype appeared many times. The V and J genes are TRBV28 and TRBJ2-3; 10 nucleotides agree with TRBD2. The CDR3 contains 16 residues. CDR1 is MDHEN and CDR2 is SYDVKM in the germline V gene. Trimming cost V 2 bases and J 5 bases; bases outside gene matches: 7. This chain's CDR3 is CASSLGIAGGRDTQYF. The CDR3 DNA reads as TGTGCCAGCAGTTTAGGTATAGCGGGGGGACGAGATACGCAGTATTTT.